The clone carrying this TCR beta chain occurred many times. What it binds is not known. This record belongs to a study of regulatory T cells in long-lasting Graves disease. About the study: Newly diagnosed Graves' patients had under 3 months of antithyroid drugs. Study-wide results and limits: Between persistent patients, about 2,800 public clonotypes were shared, exceeding the roughly 1,000 shared between new patients.

Assembly of TCR beta libraries relied on iRepertoire HTBI primers together with Arm-PCR of CDR3 regions. TCRdb re-called the multiplex PCR reads with MiXCR, one entry per CDR3 protein. The sample records roughly 500,000 distinct CDR3 sequences, around 12% being singletons. Per germline, CDR1 GTSNPN and CDR2 SVGIG (reference sequence). After removal of 2 bases from V and 3 bases from J, the junction contained 8 bases not matched to a gene. There are 16 residues in the CDR3. Regarding time point: newly diagnosed GD, antithyroid drugs for less than 3 months. PBMCs provided the RNA from which the TCR library was made. The data also belong to a second study, concerning T cells in Graves' hyperthyroidism and ophthalmopathy. In that study: Using the HTBI primer set, a first-round RT-PCR was run on the TCR CDR3.

Here the sequenced sample was peripheral blood mononuclear cells (PBMCs), taken at new diagnosis, from a patient treated with antithyroid drugs. The receptor was derived from a woman in her twenties or thirties with Graves disease. V and J are TRBV30 and TRBJ1-5; 9 bases map to TRBD1. CDR3 sequence: CAWSNRYRGPNQPQHF. For the CDR3, the DNA is TGTGCCTGGAGTAATAGATACAGGGGGCCCAATCAGCCCCAGCATTTT. Full variable domain (outside the CDR3, taken from reference TRBV30 and TRBJ1-5): SQTIHQWPATLVQPVGSPLSLECTVEGTSNPNLYWYRQAAGRGLQLLFYSVGIGQISSEVPQNLSASRPQDRQFILSSKKLLLSDSGFYLCAWSNRYRGPNQPQHFGDGTRLSIL.